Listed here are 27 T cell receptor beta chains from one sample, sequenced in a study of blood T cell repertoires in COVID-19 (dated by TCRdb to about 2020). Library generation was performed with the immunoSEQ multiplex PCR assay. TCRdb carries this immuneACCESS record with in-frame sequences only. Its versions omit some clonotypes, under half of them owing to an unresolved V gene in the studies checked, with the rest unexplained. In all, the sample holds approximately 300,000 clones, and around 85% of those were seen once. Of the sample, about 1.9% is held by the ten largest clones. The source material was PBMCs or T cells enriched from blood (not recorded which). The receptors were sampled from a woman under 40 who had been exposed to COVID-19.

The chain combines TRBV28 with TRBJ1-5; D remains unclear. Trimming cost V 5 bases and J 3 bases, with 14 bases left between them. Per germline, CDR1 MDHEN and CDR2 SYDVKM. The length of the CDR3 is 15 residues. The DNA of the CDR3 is TGTGCCAGCAGTCGAGGCGAGCGGGACAATCAGCCCCAGCATTTT. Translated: CASSRGERDNQPQHF.

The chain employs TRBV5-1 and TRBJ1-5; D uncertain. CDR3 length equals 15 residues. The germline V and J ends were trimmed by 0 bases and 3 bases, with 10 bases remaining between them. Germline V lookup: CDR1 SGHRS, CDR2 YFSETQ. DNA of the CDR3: TGCGCCAGCAGCTTGGTGTCGGGTTCCAATCAGCCCCAGCATTTT. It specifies CASSLVSGSNQPQHF.

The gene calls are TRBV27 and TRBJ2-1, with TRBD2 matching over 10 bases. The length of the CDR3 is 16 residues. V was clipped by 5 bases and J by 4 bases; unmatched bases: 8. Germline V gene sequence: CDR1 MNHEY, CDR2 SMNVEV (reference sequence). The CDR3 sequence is CASSPTTSGLYNEQFF. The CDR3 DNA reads TGTGCCAGCAGTCCCACGACTAGCGGGCTTTACAATGAGCAGTTCTTC.

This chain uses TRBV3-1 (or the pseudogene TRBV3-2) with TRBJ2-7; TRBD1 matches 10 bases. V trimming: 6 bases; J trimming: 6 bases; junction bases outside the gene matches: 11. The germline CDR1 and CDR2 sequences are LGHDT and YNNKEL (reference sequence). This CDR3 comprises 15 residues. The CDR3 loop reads CASRTTGTGETEQYF. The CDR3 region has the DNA TGTGCCAGCAGAACAACCGGGACAGGGGAGACCGAGCAGTACTTC.

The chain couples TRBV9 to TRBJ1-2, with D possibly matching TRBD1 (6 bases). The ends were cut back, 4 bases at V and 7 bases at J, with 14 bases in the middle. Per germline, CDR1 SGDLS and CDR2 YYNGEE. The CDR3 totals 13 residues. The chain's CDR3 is CASSPGGRAGYTF. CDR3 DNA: TGTGCCAGCAGCCCCGGGGGGCGGGCTGGCTACACCTTC.

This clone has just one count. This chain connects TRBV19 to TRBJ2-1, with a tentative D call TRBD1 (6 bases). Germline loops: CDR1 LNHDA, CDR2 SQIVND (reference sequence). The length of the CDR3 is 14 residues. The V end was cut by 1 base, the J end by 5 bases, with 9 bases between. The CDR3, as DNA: TGTGCCAGTAGTATAGGGGGGCACCACAATGAGCAGTTCTTC. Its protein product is CASSIGGHHNEQFF.

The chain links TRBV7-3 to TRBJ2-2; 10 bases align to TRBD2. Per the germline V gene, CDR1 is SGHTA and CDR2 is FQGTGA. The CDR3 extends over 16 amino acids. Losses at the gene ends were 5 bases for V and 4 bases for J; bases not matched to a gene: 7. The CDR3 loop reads CASSPHTSGVTGELFF. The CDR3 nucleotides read TGTGCCAGCAGCCCCCATACTAGCGGGGTCACCGGGGAGCTGTTTTTT. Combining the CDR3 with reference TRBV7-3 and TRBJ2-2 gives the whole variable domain GAGVSQTPSNKVTEKGKYVELRCDPISGHTALYWYRQSLGQGPEFLIYFQGTGAADDSGLPNDRFFAVRPEGSVSTLKIQRTERGDSAVYLCASSPHTSGVTGELFFGEGSRLTVL.

In nucleotides, the CDR3 is TGTGCCAGCAGCTTCCTCCGTAAGCCCACCGTACAGTTCTTC. Residues: CASSFLRKPTVQFF. The genes are TRBV11-2 and TRBJ2-1; D remains ambiguous. The CDR3 has 14 amino acids. In germline, CDR1 is SGHAT, CDR2 FQNNGV. V was clipped by 3 bases and J by 13 bases, with 19 bases between them.

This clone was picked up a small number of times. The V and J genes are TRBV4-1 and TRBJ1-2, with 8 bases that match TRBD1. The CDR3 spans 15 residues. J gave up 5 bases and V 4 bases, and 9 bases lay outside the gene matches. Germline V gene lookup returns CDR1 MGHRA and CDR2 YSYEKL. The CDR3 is CASSLNGQGHYGYTF. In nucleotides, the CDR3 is TGCGCCAGCAGCCTTAATGGACAGGGTCATTATGGCTACACCTTC.

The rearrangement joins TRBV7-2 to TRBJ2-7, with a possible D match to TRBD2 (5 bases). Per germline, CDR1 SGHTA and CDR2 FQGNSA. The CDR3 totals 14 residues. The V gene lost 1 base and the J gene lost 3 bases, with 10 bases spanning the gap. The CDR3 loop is CASSLDLGSYEQYF. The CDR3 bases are TGTGCCAGCAGCTTAGATCTGGGGAGCTACGAGCAGTACTTC.

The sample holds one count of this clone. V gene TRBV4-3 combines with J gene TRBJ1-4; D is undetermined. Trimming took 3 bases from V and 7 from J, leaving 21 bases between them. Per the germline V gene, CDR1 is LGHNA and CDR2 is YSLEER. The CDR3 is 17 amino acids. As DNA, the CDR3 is TGCGCCAGCAGCCAGGGATCCCGGGGATACGAGGGTGAAAAACTGTTTTTT. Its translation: CASSQGSRGYEGEKLFF.

CDR3 amino acids: CASSQPSGLSYEQYF. CDR3 nucleotides: TGTGCCAGCAGCCAACCTAGCGGGCTATCCTACGAGCAGTACTTC. The chain links TRBV3-1 (or the pseudogene TRBV3-2) to TRBJ2-7; TRBD2 aligns across 8 bases. V lost 2 bases, J lost 1 base, and 4 bases stayed unmatched. Germline loops: CDR1 LGHDT, CDR2 YNNKEL (reference sequence). CDR3 length: 15 amino acids.

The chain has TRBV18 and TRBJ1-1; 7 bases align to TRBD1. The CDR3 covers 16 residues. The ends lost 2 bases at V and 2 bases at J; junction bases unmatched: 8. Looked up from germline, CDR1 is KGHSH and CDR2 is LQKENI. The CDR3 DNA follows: TGTGCCAGCTCACCAACCTTTACAGGGGCAAACACTGAAGCTTTCTTT. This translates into CASSPTFTGANTEAFF.

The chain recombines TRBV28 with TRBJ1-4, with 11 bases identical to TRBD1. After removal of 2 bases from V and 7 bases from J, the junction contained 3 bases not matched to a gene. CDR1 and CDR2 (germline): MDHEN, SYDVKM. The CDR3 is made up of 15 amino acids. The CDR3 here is CASSLPGTGGEKLFF. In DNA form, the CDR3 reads TGTGCCAGCAGTTTACCCGGGACAGGGGGTGAAAAACTGTTTTTT.

CDR3 DNA: TGCGCCAGCAGCTTGCAGGGTTTGGAGCTGTTTTTT. Its protein is CASSLQGLELFF. The chain links TRBV5-1 to TRBJ2-2; possible D gene TRBD1, 5 bases. CDR3 length equals 12 residues. V lost 1 base and J 10 bases, leaving 8 bases between the germline ends. Germline loops: CDR1 SGHRS, CDR2 YFSETQ.

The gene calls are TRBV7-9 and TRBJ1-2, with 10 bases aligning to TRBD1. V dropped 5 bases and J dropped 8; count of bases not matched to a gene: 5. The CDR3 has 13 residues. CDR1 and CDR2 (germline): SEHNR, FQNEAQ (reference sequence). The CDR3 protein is CASSPDRGQGYTF. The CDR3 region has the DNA TGTGCCAGCAGCCCCGACAGGGGGCAGGGCTACACCTTC.

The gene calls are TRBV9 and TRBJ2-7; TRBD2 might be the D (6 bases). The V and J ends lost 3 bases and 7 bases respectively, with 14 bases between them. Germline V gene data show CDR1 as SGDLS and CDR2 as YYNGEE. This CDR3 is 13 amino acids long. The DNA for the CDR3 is TGTGCCAGCAGCGCAAGGCGGGGCGGAGAGCAGTACTTC. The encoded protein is CASSARRGGEQYF. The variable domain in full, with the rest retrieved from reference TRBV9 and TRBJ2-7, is DSGVTQTPKHLITATGQRVTLRCSPRSGDLSVYWYQQSLDQGLQFLIQYYNGEERAKGNILERFSAQQFPDLHSELNLSSLELGDSALYFCASSARRGGEQYFGPGTRLTVT.

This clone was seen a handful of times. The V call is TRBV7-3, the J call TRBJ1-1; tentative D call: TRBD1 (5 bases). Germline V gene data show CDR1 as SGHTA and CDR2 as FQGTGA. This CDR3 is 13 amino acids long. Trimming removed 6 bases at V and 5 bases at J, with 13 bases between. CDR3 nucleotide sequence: TGTGCCAGCAGGTACCGCAGGGAAACTGAAGCTTTCTTT. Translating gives CASRYRRETEAFF.

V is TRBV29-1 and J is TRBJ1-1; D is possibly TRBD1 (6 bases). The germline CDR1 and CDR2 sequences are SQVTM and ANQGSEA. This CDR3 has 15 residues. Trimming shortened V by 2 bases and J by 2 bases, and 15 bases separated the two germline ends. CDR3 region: CSVEPGGLGNTEAFF. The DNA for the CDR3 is TGCAGCGTTGAACCCGGGGGGCTAGGAAACACTGAAGCTTTCTTT.

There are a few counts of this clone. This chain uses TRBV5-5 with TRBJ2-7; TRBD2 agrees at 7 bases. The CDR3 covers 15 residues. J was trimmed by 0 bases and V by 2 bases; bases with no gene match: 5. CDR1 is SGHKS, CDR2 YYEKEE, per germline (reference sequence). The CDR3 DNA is TGTGCCAGCAGCTTTTTCCGCGGGAGCTCCTACGAGCAGTACTTC. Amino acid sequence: CASSFFRGSSYEQYF.

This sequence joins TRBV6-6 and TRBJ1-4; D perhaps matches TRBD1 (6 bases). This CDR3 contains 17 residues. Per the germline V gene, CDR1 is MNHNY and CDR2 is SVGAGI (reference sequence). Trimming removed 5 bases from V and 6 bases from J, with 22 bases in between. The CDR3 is CASSHTGGGPMDEKLFF. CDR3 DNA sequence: TGTGCCAGCAGTCACACCGGGGGGGGCCCCATGGATGAAAAACTGTTTTTT.

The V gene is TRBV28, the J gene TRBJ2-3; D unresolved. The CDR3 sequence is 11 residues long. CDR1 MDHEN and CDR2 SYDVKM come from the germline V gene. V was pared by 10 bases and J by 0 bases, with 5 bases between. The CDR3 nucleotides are TGTGCCACCCTGAGCACAGATACGCAGTATTTT. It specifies CATLSTDTQYF.

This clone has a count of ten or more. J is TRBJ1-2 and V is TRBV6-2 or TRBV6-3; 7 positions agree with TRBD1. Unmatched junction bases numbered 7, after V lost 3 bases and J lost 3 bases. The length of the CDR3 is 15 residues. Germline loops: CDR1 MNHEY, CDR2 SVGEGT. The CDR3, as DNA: TGTGCCAGCAGTTATTCCGGGACAGCATACTATGGCTACACCTTC. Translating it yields CASSYSGTAYYGYTF.

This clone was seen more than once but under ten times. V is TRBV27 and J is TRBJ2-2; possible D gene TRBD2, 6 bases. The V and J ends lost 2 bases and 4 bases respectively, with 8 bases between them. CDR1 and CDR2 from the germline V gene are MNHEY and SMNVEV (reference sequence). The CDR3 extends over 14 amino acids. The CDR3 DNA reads TGTGCCAGCAGTTTAGCGGGGAGCACCGGGGAGCTGTTTTTT. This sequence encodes CASSLAGSTGELFF.

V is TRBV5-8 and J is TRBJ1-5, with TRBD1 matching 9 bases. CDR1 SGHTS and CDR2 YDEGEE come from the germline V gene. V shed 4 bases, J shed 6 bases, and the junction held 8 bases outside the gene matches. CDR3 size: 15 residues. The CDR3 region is CASSAPGQGSQPQHF. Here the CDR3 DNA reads TGTGCCAGCAGCGCTCCGGGACAGGGAAGTCAGCCCCAGCATTTT.

The CDR3 DNA sequence: TGTGCCAGCAGCTTAGGGACTCCTAGCTCCTACAATGAGCAGTTCTTC. Its translation: CASSLGTPSSYNEQFF. The chain employs TRBV5-4 and TRBJ2-1; the D gene is possibly TRBD2 (6 bases). Germline V gene data show CDR1 as SGHNT and CDR2 as YYREEE (reference sequence). V was cut by 2 bases and J by 0 bases, with 12 bases left in between. The CDR3 spans 16 residues. The variable domain in full, completed from reference TRBV5-4 and TRBJ2-1, reads ETGVTQSPTHLIKTRGQQVTLRCSSQSGHNTVSWYQQALGQGPQFIFQYYREEENGRGNFPPRFSGLQFPNYSSELNVNALELDDSALYLCASSLGTPSSYNEQFFGPGTRLTVL.

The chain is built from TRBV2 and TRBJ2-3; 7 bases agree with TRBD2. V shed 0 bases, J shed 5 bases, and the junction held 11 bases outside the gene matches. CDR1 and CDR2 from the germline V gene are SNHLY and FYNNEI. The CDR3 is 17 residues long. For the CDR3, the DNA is TGTGCCAGCAGTGAAGCGCTTCTGGGGGGGACTTTAGATACGCAGTATTTT. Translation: CASSEALLGGTLDTQYF.